This TCR beta chain was captured by sequencing in a study of Graves' ophthalmopathy and Graves' hyperthyroidism. This CDR3 comprises 13 residues. Germline V gives CDR1 SEHNR, CDR2 FQNEAQ (reference sequence). V dropped 5 bases and J dropped 7; count of bases not matched to a gene: 7. This clonotype came up many times. Amplifying from RNA transcripts, the study obtained TCR beta CDR3 regions. Scientists carried out first-round RT-PCR using HTBI primers and then a second-round multiplex PCR. TCRdb passed the multiplex PCR reads through MiXCR, listing each CDR3 protein once. The sample lists 200,000 to 300,000 distinct CDR3 sequences, around 45% seen once, with 40% to 55% in the top ten. Ophthalmopathy-affected donors exhibited moderate-to-severe activity, CAS ≥3, NOSPECS ≥4, and duration under 3 months.

This receptor was taken from an adult man with Graves' ophthalmopathy. Sequencing was performed on peripheral blood. This chain links TRBV7-9 with TRBJ1-2; 7 bases fit TRBD1. The CDR3: CASSRGQEVGYTF. CDR3 DNA: TGTGCCAGCAGCCGAGGACAGGAAGTTGGCTACACCTTC.